One and the same sample provided the 21 T cell receptor beta chains below, sequenced in a study of blood T cell repertoires in COVID-19. The method was immunoSEQ multiplex PCR; TCRdb's version includes in-frame clones alone and lacks a portion of them. The sample lists 200,000 or so clones, about 87% occurring once. The sequenced sample consisted of peripheral blood. The receptors here all came from a man aged 25-45 years with COVID-19, enrolled during active disease.

The J gene is TRBJ2-1, the V gene TRBV2; 12 bases are shared with TRBD1. Trimming took 4 bases from V and 9 from J; bases not matched to a gene: 7. This CDR3 contains 15 residues. The germline V gene encodes CDR1 SNHLY and CDR2 FYNNEI. For the CDR3, the DNA is TGTGCCAGCAGTGTACCGGGACAGGGGGCAGGTGAGCAGTTCTTC. The encoded protein is CASSVPGQGAGEQFF.

The V gene is TRBV6-2 or TRBV6-3, the J gene TRBJ2-1; the match to TRBD2 covers 16 bases. Germline V gives CDR1 MNHEY, CDR2 SVGEGT. The CDR3 is 17 residues long. V lost 0 bases to trimming and J lost 16 bases; unmatched junction nucleotides: 12. The CDR3 nucleotides read TGTGCCAGCAGTTACTCGCGTCCGGGACTAGCGGGGGGGCTTTATTTCTTC. It translates to CASSYSRPGLAGGLYFF.

CDR3: CASSLRAGAIDTQYF. The DNA for the CDR3 is TGTGCCAGCAGCTTAAGGGCGGGAGCCATAGATACGCAGTATTTT. The V gene is TRBV7-2, the J gene TRBJ2-3; TRBD2 agrees at 7 bases. The CDR3 spans 15 residues. Germline values: CDR1 SGHTA, CDR2 FQGNSA. V lost 2 bases to trimming and J lost 5 bases; unmatched junction nucleotides: 7.

The rearrangement links TRBV29-1 to TRBJ1-6, with 10 bases fitting TRBD1. CDR1 SQVTM and CDR2 ANQGSEA come from the germline V gene. This CDR3 is 18 amino acids long. Losses at the gene ends were 2 bases for V and 0 bases for J; bases not matched to a gene: 7. The CDR3 coding sequence is TGCAGCGTTGAATTGGGACAGGGGCCCAGCTCCTATAATTCACCCCTCCACTTT. Protein sequence: CSVELGQGPSSYNSPLHF. Filled out from reference TRBV29-1 and TRBJ1-6, the complete variable domain reads SAVISQKPSRDICQRGTSLTIQCQVDSQVTMMFWYRQQPGQSLTLIATANQGSEATYESGFVIDKFPISRPNLTFSTLTVSNMSPEDSSIYLCSVELGQGPSSYNSPLHFGNGTRLTVT.

The chain has TRBV4-3 and TRBJ2-2, with TRBD2 identical over 9 bases. Germline V gene lookup returns CDR1 LGHNA and CDR2 YSLEER. This CDR3 has 14 residues. J lost 5 bases, V lost 5 bases, and 3 bases had no gene match. In nucleotides, the CDR3 is TGCGCCAGCAGCTTTAGCGGGAGTACCGGGGAGCTGTTTTTT. This encodes CASSFSGSTGELFF.

With regard to this clone: Other DNA sequences in the same sample also yield this CDR3. The chain couples TRBV29-1 to TRBJ1-3, with a tentative D call TRBD1 (6 bases). V lost 6 bases and J lost 0, with 9 bases in between. This CDR3 is 13 amino acids long. Germline V gene data show CDR1 as SQVTM and CDR2 as ANQGSEA. CDR3 protein: CSVGQSSGNTIYF. CDR3 coding DNA: TGCAGCGTAGGACAGAGCTCTGGAAACACCATATATTTT.

The chain is built from TRBV6-6 and TRBJ1-4; 9 nucleotides align to TRBD1. Germline lookup yields CDR1 MNHNY and CDR2 SVGAGI (reference sequence). This CDR3 comprises 15 residues. Unmatched junction bases numbered 3, after V lost 2 bases and J lost 5 bases. CDR3 DNA sequence: TGTGCCAGCAGTTACACAGGGGGCACGAATGAAAAACTGTTTTTT. Its protein is CASSYTGGTNEKLFF.

V gene TRBV25-1 combines with J gene TRBJ1-2, with TRBD1 matching 8 bases. This CDR3 has 12 residues. The V segment lost 7 bases and the J segment 4 bases; nucleotides outside the gene matches: 2. Germline V gives CDR1 MGHDK, CDR2 SYGVNS. The CDR3 protein is CASTQGAYGYTF. The CDR3 nucleotides are TGTGCCAGCACCCAGGGGGCCTATGGCTACACCTTC.

The rearrangement joins TRBV9 to TRBJ2-7, with D tentatively TRBD1 (7 bases). Germline V CDR1 and CDR2: SGDLS, YYNGEE. Deletions cut 4 bases from V and 1 base from J, with 12 bases between. CDR3 length: 14 residues. CDR3 region: CASSPAGQSYEQYF. CDR3 nucleotide sequence: TGTGCCAGCAGCCCTGCGGGACAGTCCTACGAGCAGTACTTC.

The chain carries TRBV6-1 and TRBJ1-5; perhaps TRBD1 as D (6 bases). The CDR3 sequence is 20 residues long. Germline V gene sequence: CDR1 MNHNS, CDR2 SASEGT. Trimming stripped 3 bases from V and 5 bases from J, with 29 bases between. This CDR3 is CASSDGYAVTGKSVDQPQHF. Written as DNA, the CDR3 is TGTGCCAGCAGTGATGGGTATGCGGTAACAGGGAAGTCCGTCGATCAGCCCCAGCATTTT.

The chain links TRBV7-3 to TRBJ2-1; 12 bases are shared with TRBD2. With 2 bases clipped from V and 5 bases from J, the junction kept 7 bases outside the gene matches. This CDR3 comprises 17 residues. In germline, CDR1 is SGHTA, CDR2 FQGTGA. The CDR3 loop reads CASSLLAGGPPHNEQFF. CDR3 DNA: TGTGCCAGCAGCTTACTAGCGGGGGGGCCTCCACACAATGAGCAGTTCTTC.

The CDR3 loop reads CASSLRGSGNEQFF. CDR3 sequence (DNA): TGTGCCAGCAGTTTACGCGGGAGTGGCAATGAGCAGTTCTTC. The J gene is TRBJ2-1, the V gene TRBV27, with TRBD2 matching 7 bases. Losses at the gene ends were 2 bases for V and 6 bases for J; bases not matched to a gene: 4. In germline, CDR1 is MNHEY, CDR2 SMNVEV (reference sequence). The CDR3 is 14 residues long.

V and J are TRBV18 and TRBJ1-2; D may be TRBD1 (5 bases). Trimming left V 6 bases short and J 6 bases short, with 14 bases between. The germline V gene has CDR1 KGHSH and CDR2 LQKENI. The CDR3 sequence is 13 residues long. The CDR3 sequence: CASSLDSVNGYTF. CDR3 nucleotides: TGTGCCAGCTCCCTCGACAGCGTTAATGGCTACACCTTC.

This sequence joins TRBV24-1 and TRBJ2-3, with a weak D call TRBD1 (6 bases). With 0 bases removed from V and 6 bases from J, the gap between germline ends came to 12 bases. This CDR3 spans 15 amino acids. Looked up from germline, CDR1 is KGHDR and CDR2 is SFDVKD. CDR3 DNA sequence: TGTGCCACCAGTGATTTGGGGGACATTCCTGATACGCAGTATTTT. Translated, it gives CATSDLGDIPDTQYF.

This chain joins TRBV28 and TRBJ2-7; TRBD2 agrees at 10 bases. CDR1 MDHEN and CDR2 SYDVKM come from the germline V gene. V shed 6 bases and J 4 bases; nucleotides not matched to a gene: 6. This CDR3 comprises 14 residues. The CDR3 reads CASSLAGVRYEQYF. The CDR3 coding sequence is TGTGCCAGCAGCCTAGCGGGAGTGCGATACGAGCAGTACTTC.

V gene TRBV19 combines with J gene TRBJ1-5; D uncertain. Germline lookup yields CDR1 LNHDA and CDR2 SQIVND (reference sequence). Trimming shortened V by 2 bases and J by 8 bases, and 7 bases separated the two germline ends. The CDR3 loop spans 12 amino acids. Here the CDR3 reads CASSISRKPQHF. The DNA for the CDR3 is TGTGCCAGTAGTATAAGCCGCAAGCCCCAGCATTTT.

This sequence joins TRBV18 and TRBJ2-1; weak D call: TRBD2 (6 bases). This CDR3 spans 16 amino acids. Trimming cost V 6 bases and J 0 bases, with 15 bases left between them. Germline CDR1 and CDR2: KGHSH and LQKENI. The CDR3 DNA follows: TGTGCCAGCTCTCTTACTAGCCGGAGCTCCTACAATGAGCAGTTCTTC. Its protein product is CASSLTSRSSYNEQFF.

The rearrangement links TRBV16 to TRBJ2-7; TRBD1 aligns across 7 bases. Germline loops: CDR1 KGHSY, CDR2 FQNENV. Unmatched junction bases numbered 2, after V lost 5 bases and J lost 4 bases. The CDR3 totals 12 residues. CDR3 sequence reads: CASSTQGYEQYF. CDR3 in DNA: TGTGCCAGCAGCACACAGGGGTACGAGCAGTACTTC.

This clone appeared once. The rearrangement joins TRBV4-2 to TRBJ1-2, with a possible D match to TRBD1 (5 bases). Deletions cut 0 bases from V and 6 bases from J, with 11 bases between. CDR3 size: 14 residues. Germline V CDR1 and CDR2: LGHNA, YNFKEQ. DNA for the CDR3: TGTGCCAGCAGCCAAGATGAGGGGACTAATGGCTACACCTTC. Translated: CASSQDEGTNGYTF.

The chain joins TRBV4-3 to TRBJ2-2; 8 nucleotides line up with TRBD1. Germline V gene sequence: CDR1 LGHNA, CDR2 YSLEER. There are 17 residues in the CDR3. V shed 4 bases and J 6 bases; nucleotides not matched to a gene: 13. The CDR3 DNA reads as TGCGCCAGCAGCCCCCATACGCGGACAGGGATTCCCGGGGAGCTGTTTTTT. Translating it yields CASSPHTRTGIPGELFF.

The count of this clone is one. The rearrangement uses TRBV29-1 and TRBJ1-4, with D perhaps TRBD1 (6 bases). Trimming left V 3 bases short and J 7 bases short, with 15 bases between. The CDR3 is 14 residues long. Per germline, CDR1 SQVTM and CDR2 ANQGSEA. For the CDR3, the DNA is TGCAGCGTTGAGTATTCACGGGACACTGAAAAACTGTTTTTT. Protein sequence: CSVEYSRDTEKLFF. The variable domain in full, completed from reference TRBV29-1 and TRBJ1-4, reads SAVISQKPSRDICQRGTSLTIQCQVDSQVTMMFWYRQQPGQSLTLIATANQGSEATYESGFVIDKFPISRPNLTFSTLTVSNMSPEDSSIYLCSVEYSRDTEKLFFGSGTQLSVL.